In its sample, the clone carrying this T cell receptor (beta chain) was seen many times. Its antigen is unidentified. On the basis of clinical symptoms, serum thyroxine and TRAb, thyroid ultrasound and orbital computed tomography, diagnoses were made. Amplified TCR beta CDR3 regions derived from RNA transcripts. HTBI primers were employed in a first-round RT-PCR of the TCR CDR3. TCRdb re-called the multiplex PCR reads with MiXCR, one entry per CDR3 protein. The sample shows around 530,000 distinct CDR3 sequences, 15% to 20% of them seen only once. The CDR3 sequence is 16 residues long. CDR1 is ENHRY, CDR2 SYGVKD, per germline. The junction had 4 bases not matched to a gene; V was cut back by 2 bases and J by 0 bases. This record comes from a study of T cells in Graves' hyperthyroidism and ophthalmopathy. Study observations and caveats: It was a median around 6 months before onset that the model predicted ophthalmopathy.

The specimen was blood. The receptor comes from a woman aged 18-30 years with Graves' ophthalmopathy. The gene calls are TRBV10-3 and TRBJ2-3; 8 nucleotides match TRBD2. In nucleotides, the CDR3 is TGTGCCATCAGTGAGATTGGACTAGCTAGCACAGATACGCAGTATTTT. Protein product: CAISEIGLASTDTQYF.